Listed here are 27 T cell receptor beta chains from one sample, sequenced in a study of T-cell reconstitution after alpha-beta-depleted transplantation in children. Unique molecular identifiers were incorporated into the prepared TCRbeta library. TCRdb recomputed calls from the PCR reads with MiXCR, one row per CDR3 protein. The data contain 600,000 to 800,000 distinct CDR3 sequences, around 14% of them singletons. The material was PBMCs, obtained before TCRalphabeta/CD19-depleted stem cell transplant. All receptors come from a girl aged 2-9 years with congenital amegakaryocytic thrombocytopenia, due to receive a stem cell transplant.

With regard to this clonotype: One end of the junction is discordant with germline, which a read error may explain. As DNA, the CDR3 is TGCAGTGCTGATGTAGGACTAGCGGGATTATCCTCCTCCGAGCAGTACTTC. Translated: CSADVGLAGLSSSEQYF. This chain links TRBV20-1 with TRBJ2-7; 12 positions match TRBD2. This CDR3 comprises 17 residues. Germline V CDR1 and CDR2: DFQATT, SNEGSKA (reference sequence).

This clonotype has only a few counts. The V and J genes are TRBV30 and TRBJ2-1, with 11 bases fitting TRBD2. The V and J ends lost 1 base and 7 bases, in that order; junction bases with no gene match: 6. Germline V gene lookup returns CDR1 GTSNPN and CDR2 SVGIG (reference sequence). CDR3 size: 15 residues. This CDR3 is CAWSAGLAEGNEQFF. CDR3 bases: TGTGCCTGGAGTGCGGGACTAGCGGAAGGTAATGAGCAGTTCTTC.

This clonotype was detected many times. The rearrangement links TRBV28 to TRBJ2-7; D is undetermined. CDR1 and CDR2 (germline): MDHEN, SYDVKM. Deletions cut 4 bases from V and 0 bases from J, with 10 bases between. The CDR3 is 14 residues long. CDR3 protein: CASSYGPSSYEQYF. CDR3 sequence (DNA): TGTGCCAGCAGTTATGGCCCGTCCTCCTACGAGCAGTACTTC.

V usage is TRBV24-1 and J usage is TRBJ2-1, with TRBD1 identical over 11 bases. The CDR3 length is 18 residues. The V gene end was trimmed by 3 bases and the J gene end by 4 bases; junction bases not matched to a gene: 10. CDR1 and CDR2 (germline): KGHDR, SFDVKD. The CDR3 region is CATSDSFAGQGDYNEQFF. The CDR3 coding sequence is TGTGCCACCAGTGATAGTTTTGCGGGACAGGGGGATTACAATGAGCAGTTCTTC.

This clonotype was counted at least ten times. The chain has TRBV7-9 and TRBJ1-3; D call uncertain. Trimming took off 7 bases at V and 0 bases at J, with 10 bases between the two ends. The CDR3 contains 14 residues. Germline V gives CDR1 SEHNR, CDR2 FQNEAQ (reference sequence). CDR3 nucleotides: TGTGCCAGCACCCCGAGGGTCTCTGGAAACACCATATATTTT. It specifies CASTPRVSGNTIYF.

This clonotype was counted many times. The gene calls are TRBV4-1 and TRBJ2-7; 12 positions agree with TRBD2. The CDR3 is 13 residues long. Germline CDR1 reads MGHRA; CDR2 reads YSYEKL. Germline trimming cut 0 bases from V and 9 bases from J; bases unmatched to any gene: 0. CDR3 sequence (DNA): TGCGCCAGCAGCCAAGAGGGACTAGCGGGGCAGTACTTC. It specifies CASSQEGLAGQYF.

This clonotype has ten or more counts. V and J are TRBV5-6 and TRBJ2-3; D is perhaps TRBD2 (6 bases). This CDR3 is built from 16 residues. V was trimmed by 2 bases and J by 0 bases, leaving 13 bases between them. Looked up from germline, CDR1 is SGHDT and CDR2 is YYEEEE. The CDR3 reads CASSFLAVTSTDTQYF. The CDR3 nucleotides read TGTGCCAGCAGCTTCTTAGCGGTCACTAGCACAGATACGCAGTATTTT.

J is TRBJ2-1 and V is TRBV4-2; TRBD2 matches at 11 bases. This CDR3 region has 15 residues. The germline gives CDR1 LGHNA, CDR2 YNFKEQ. The trim removed 1 base at V and 9 bases at J, leaving 5 bases unmatched. The CDR3 loop is CASSQVTSGIPEQFF. The CDR3 bases are TGTGCCAGCAGCCAAGTGACTAGCGGGATACCTGAGCAGTTCTTC.

This clonotype was detected many times. The V and J genes are TRBV20-1 and TRBJ2-2, with D unclear. Per germline, CDR1 DFQATT and CDR2 SNEGSKA (reference sequence). This CDR3 is built from 14 residues. Trimming cost V 3 bases and J 2 bases, with 10 bases left between them. Written as DNA, the CDR3 is TGCAGTGCTAGGGACCGATCTAACACCGGGGAGCTGTTTTTT. Translating it yields CSARDRSNTGELFF.

This clonotype was seen a few times. The genes are TRBV5-1 and TRBJ2-1; D is unclear. Looked up from germline, CDR1 is SGHRS and CDR2 is YFSETQ. With 2 bases removed from V and 8 bases from J, the gap between germline ends came to 11 bases. The CDR3 totals 13 residues. The DNA for the CDR3 is TGCGCCAGCAGCTTAGATTCATGGGATGAGCAGTTCTTC. Translating gives CASSLDSWDEQFF.

This clonotype has a count of ten or more. The chain joins TRBV7-6 to TRBJ2-1, with D perhaps matching TRBD1 (5 bases). Germline-derived CDR1 and CDR2 are SGHVS and FNYEAQ. The CDR3 contains 16 residues. V lost 4 bases, J lost 0 bases, and 13 bases lay in between. The CDR3, as DNA: TGTGCCAGCAGCTACCAGGGATGGAGCTCCTACAATGAGCAGTTCTTC. This codes for CASSYQGWSSYNEQFF.

This clonotype has at least ten counts. The chain is built from TRBV5-1 and TRBJ1-1; maybe TRBD1 (5 bases). The CDR3 loop spans 18 amino acids. Germline loops: CDR1 SGHRS, CDR2 YFSETQ. V lost 4 bases, J lost 0 bases, and 22 bases lay in between. The CDR3 reads CASSPQGGNQGMNTEAFF. DNA of the CDR3: TGCGCCAGCAGCCCGCAGGGCGGGAATCAAGGAATGAACACTGAAGCTTTCTTT. The full variable domain, completed using reference TRBV5-1 and TRBJ1-1, is KAGVTQTPRYLIKTRGQQVTLSCSPISGHRSVSWYQQTPGQGLQFLFEYFSETQRNKGNFPGRFSGRQFSNSRSEMNVSTLELGDSALYLCASSPQGGNQGMNTEAFFGQGTRLTVV.

This clonotype was recorded a few times. This chain joins TRBV27 and TRBJ2-2, with D possibly being TRBD1 or TRBD2 (5 bases each). The CDR3 is 15 residues long. The V and J ends lost 5 bases and 5 bases respectively, with 15 bases between them. Germline V lookup: CDR1 MNHEY, CDR2 SMNVEV (reference sequence). The CDR3 reads CASSRGVPRTGELFF. In DNA form, the CDR3 reads TGTGCCAGCAGTCGAGGGGTCCCGAGAACCGGGGAGCTGTTTTTT.

This clonotype was recorded a few times. The chain joins TRBV20-1 to TRBJ2-7; tentatively, D is TRBD1 (6 bases). CDR1 and CDR2 (germline): DFQATT, SNEGSKA (reference sequence). The germline V and J ends were trimmed by 3 bases and 4 bases, with 22 bases remaining between them. The length of the CDR3 is 16 residues. CDR3 loop: CSASQNQGSPLYEQYF. The CDR3 nucleotides read TGCAGTGCTAGCCAAAATCAGGGGTCCCCTCTGTACGAGCAGTACTTC.

This clonotype showed up just once. One end of the junction varies from germline; a read error may be responsible. The chain employs TRBV3-1 and TRBJ2-7; TRBD2 matches 11 bases. The CDR3 has 17 residues. Germline V gene sequence: CDR1 LGHDT, CDR2 YNNKEL (reference sequence). For the CDR3, the DNA is TGTGCCTCCTCCCAAGGCGGACTAGCGGGTGGGGGCTACGAGCCGTACTTC. Its translation: CASSQGGLAGGGYEPYF.

This clonotype has at least ten counts. V gene TRBV11-2 combines with J gene TRBJ2-5, with D perhaps TRBD2 (6 bases). The CDR3 runs 15 residues. Germline assignment: CDR1 SGHAT and CDR2 FQNNGV. Trimming cost V 7 bases and J 1 base, with 16 bases left between them. CDR3 bases: TGTGCCAGCACGGGGGTCGAGACTTCCCAAGAGACCCAGTACTTC. Translating gives CASTGVETSQETQYF.

V and J are TRBV3-1 and TRBJ2-7, with 13 bases matching TRBD2. The J segment lost 2 bases and the V segment lost 8 bases, leaving 0 bases of the junction unmatched. This CDR3 has 13 residues. Germline V lookup: CDR1 LGHDT, CDR2 YNNKEL (reference sequence). The CDR3 here is CASGTSGAYEQYF. The CDR3 bases are TGTGCCAGCGGGACTAGCGGGGCCTACGAGCAGTACTTC.

V usage is TRBV28 and J usage is TRBJ2-1; TRBD2 matches 12 bases. V lost 4 bases and J lost 2; bases outside the gene matches: 9. The germline V gene encodes CDR1 MDHEN and CDR2 SYDVKM. The CDR3 sequence is 18 residues long. The chain's CDR3 is CASSSTTSGRVAYNEQFF. As DNA, the CDR3 is TGTGCCAGCAGTTCTACGACTAGCGGGAGAGTGGCCTACAATGAGCAGTTCTTC.

Ten or more counts support this clonotype. The chain is built from TRBV15 and TRBJ1-2; D gene unclear. V shed 0 bases and J shed 4 bases, with 9 bases lying between them. Germline values: CDR1 LNHNV, CDR2 YYDKDF (reference sequence). This CDR3 has 14 amino acids. The CDR3 sequence is CATSRDPIGYGYTF. The DNA for the CDR3 is TGTGCCACCAGCAGAGACCCTATTGGCTATGGCTACACCTTC.

This clonotype was counted at least ten times. This chain joins TRBV5-5 and TRBJ2-1; D ambiguous. Deletions cut 4 bases from V and 7 bases from J, with 9 bases between. The CDR3 length is 12 residues. From germline, CDR1 is SGHKS and CDR2 YYEKEE (reference sequence). The CDR3, as DNA: TGTGCCAGCAGCATCCACTGGAATGAGCAGTTCTTC. It is translated as CASSIHWNEQFF.

This clonotype has ten or more counts. The rearrangement uses TRBV20-1 and TRBJ2-7, with 9 bases that match TRBD2. Germline trimming cut 6 bases from V and 6 bases from J; bases unmatched to any gene: 15. Looked up from germline, CDR1 is DFQATT and CDR2 is SNEGSKA (reference sequence). The CDR3 has 15 residues. CDR3 coding DNA: TGCAGTGCAGTGAAAGATAGCGGGGGCGGCGGCGAGCAGTACTTC. Its protein is CSAVKDSGGGGEQYF.

This clonotype was observed many times. The genes are TRBV20-1 and TRBJ2-1; 7 nucleotides align to TRBD2. V trimming: 8 bases; J trimming: 7 bases; junction bases outside the gene matches: 8. CDR1 is DFQATT and CDR2 is SNEGSKA in the germline V gene (reference sequence). CDR3 length equals 12 residues. In nucleotides, the CDR3 is TGCAGTACGAACGCGGGGGAGAATGAGCAGTTCTTC. Encoded protein: CSTNAGENEQFF.

This clonotype was counted a few times. The chain recombines TRBV5-1 with TRBJ2-4; no definite D call. Trimming cost V 0 bases and J 0 bases, with 10 bases left between them. The CDR3 loop spans 16 amino acids. Germline CDR1 SGHRS, CDR2 YFSETQ. CDR3 nucleotides: TGCGCCAGCAGCTTGGAGTCGTTGCTAGCCAAAAACATTCAGTACTTC. This translates into CASSLESLLAKNIQYF.

This clonotype was observed at least ten times. The chain uses TRBV5-1 and TRBJ2-2; D uncertain. The V end lost 9 bases, the J end lost 5 bases, and 17 bases lay between the germline ends. Germline CDR1 reads SGHRS; CDR2 reads YFSETQ. The length of the CDR3 is 14 residues. This CDR3 is CATNPDGLTGELFF. The DNA of the CDR3 is TGCGCCACGAACCCGGACGGATTGACCGGGGAGCTGTTTTTT.

The chain recombines TRBV18 with TRBJ2-3; TRBD2 matches 12 bases. There are 15 residues in the CDR3. V lost 6 bases, J lost 4 bases, and 5 bases stayed unmatched. Germline CDR1 reads KGHSH; CDR2 reads LQKENI. The CDR3 loop is CASSPTSGGSDTQYF. The CDR3 DNA reads TGTGCCAGCTCCCCGACTAGCGGGGGATCAGATACGCAGTATTTT.

V and J are TRBV27 and TRBJ2-1; the D is unclear. The CDR3 loop spans 12 amino acids. The germline V gene encodes CDR1 MNHEY and CDR2 SMNVEV (reference sequence). Trimming left V 6 bases short and J 4 bases short, with 7 bases between. In nucleotides, the CDR3 is TGTGCCAGCAGGGCCTCATACAATGAGCAGTTCTTC. It specifies CASRASYNEQFF.

The chain uses TRBV7-9 and TRBJ1-1; D remains unclear. With 4 bases removed from V and 2 bases from J, the gap between germline ends came to 17 bases. CDR3 length: 16 residues. CDR1 SEHNR and CDR2 FQNEAQ come from the germline V gene (reference sequence). The CDR3 spells CASSSLAHLKNTEAFF. The CDR3 bases are TGTGCCAGCAGCTCCTTGGCGCACCTCAAAAACACTGAAGCTTTCTTT.